Following are 22 T cell receptor beta chains from one sample sequenced in a study of blood T cell repertoires in COVID-19. The table came from immunoSEQ multiplex PCR; TCRdb's copy has only in-frame clones and leaves some out. The table lists about 200,000 clones, 80% to 95% of them singletons. The sequenced material came from peripheral blood. The receptors originated from a man aged 55 to 70 with COVID-19, enrolled during active disease.

The chain is built from TRBV20-1 and TRBJ2-7; the D gene is possibly TRBD1 (8 bases). Germline V gene lookup returns CDR1 DFQATT and CDR2 SNEGSKA (reference sequence). Trimming took 4 bases from V and 7 from J, leaving 11 bases between them. CDR3 length: 11 amino acids. DNA for the CDR3: TGCAGTGCTAAACAGGGGGGGGAGCAGTACTTC. This encodes CSAKQGGEQYF.

The J gene is TRBJ2-5, the V gene TRBV29-1; 8 nucleotides line up with TRBD2. J was trimmed by 2 bases and V by 5 bases; bases with no gene match: 10. There are 15 residues in the CDR3. From germline, CDR1 is SQVTM and CDR2 ANQGSEA. CDR3 in amino acids: CSVPGRASGQETQYF. In DNA, the CDR3 is TGCAGCGTTCCCGGTCGGGCTAGCGGGCAAGAGACCCAGTACTTC.

The chain links TRBV6-5 to TRBJ1-1; 12 positions agree with TRBD1. Trimming cost V 2 bases and J 4 bases; bases outside gene matches: 2. The CDR3 runs to 15 residues. Germline assignment: CDR1 MNHEY and CDR2 SVGAGI. The CDR3 DNA is TGTGCCAGCAGTTACGGGACAGGGGGCCGCACTGAAGCTTTCTTT. Protein sequence: CASSYGTGGRTEAFF.

The gene calls are TRBV6-5 and TRBJ2-7; 9 bases match TRBD1. From germline, CDR1 is MNHEY and CDR2 SVGAGI. Trimming took 5 bases from V and 2 from J; bases not matched to a gene: 7. The CDR3 is 15 amino acids. For the CDR3, the DNA is TGTGCCAGCAGTCGACCCGGGACAGGGACCTACGAGCAGTACTTC. Encoded protein: CASSRPGTGTYEQYF.

This sequence joins TRBV11-2 and TRBJ1-1; D may be TRBD1 (5 bases). V was cut by 7 bases and J by 4 bases, with 19 bases left in between. Germline CDR1 SGHAT, CDR2 FQNNGV. The CDR3 loop spans 15 amino acids. The chain's CDR3 is CASNPEQANPTEAFF. The CDR3 bases are TGTGCCAGCAACCCAGAACAGGCTAACCCCACTGAAGCTTTCTTT. Full variable domain (remainder filled in from reference TRBV11-2 and TRBJ1-1): EAGVAQSPRYKIIEKRQSVAFWCNPISGHATLYWYQQILGQGPKLLIQFQNNGVVDDSQLPKDRFSAERLKGVDSTLKIQPAKLEDSAVYLCASNPEQANPTEAFFGQGTRLTVV.

The V call is TRBV6-5, the J call TRBJ1-2; 8 bases agree with TRBD1. The CDR3 extends over 16 amino acids. V shed 0 bases and J 6 bases; nucleotides not matched to a gene: 9. CDR1 and CDR2 from the germline V gene are MNHEY and SVGAGI. The CDR3 is CASSYSQGARTHGYTF. The CDR3 nucleotides read TGTGCCAGCAGTTACTCGCAGGGGGCCAGGACGCATGGCTACACCTTC.

The chain recombines TRBV11-2 with TRBJ1-4; the D gene is possibly TRBD1 (5 bases). The CDR3 runs 16 residues. The V and J ends lost 0 bases and 6 bases respectively, with 14 bases between them. The germline V gene encodes CDR1 SGHAT and CDR2 FQNNGV. The CDR3 reads CASSLELGVGDEKLFF. CDR3 in DNA: TGTGCCAGCAGCTTAGAGCTTGGCGTAGGGGATGAAAAACTGTTTTTT.

V is TRBV18 and J is TRBJ1-5; D ambiguous. The CDR3 sequence is 15 residues long. Trimming left V 3 bases short and J 2 bases short, with 11 bases between. Germline CDR1 reads KGHSH; CDR2 reads LQKENI. The CDR3 nucleotides are TGTGCCAGCTCACCGGATGGGAGCCGCAATCAGCCCCAGCATTTT. This sequence encodes CASSPDGSRNQPQHF. The variable domain in full, with the rest retrieved from reference TRBV18 and TRBJ1-5, is NAGVMQNPRHLVRRRGQEARLRCSPMKGHSHVYWYRQLPEEGLKFMVYLQKENIIDESGMPKERFSAEFPKEGPSILRIQQVVRGDSAAYFCASSPDGSRNQPQHFGDGTRLSIL.

The chain uses TRBV18 and TRBJ1-2; possibly TRBD1 for D (5 bases). V was shortened by 6 bases and J by 6 bases, with 14 bases between the two germline ends. The CDR3 runs 13 residues. Germline CDR1 and CDR2: KGHSH and LQKENI. This CDR3 is CASSRGRGDGYTF. The CDR3 nucleotides are TGTGCCAGCTCGCGCGGACGGGGGGATGGCTACACCTTC.

V and J are TRBV6-5 and TRBJ2-1; D gene unclear. The CDR3 length is 15 residues. The germline gives CDR1 MNHEY, CDR2 SVGAGI. V shed 0 bases and J shed 3 bases, with 9 bases lying between them. Written as DNA, the CDR3 is TGTGCCAGCAGTTACTCTTCGGTAGACTACAATGAGCAGTTCTTC. Translated, it gives CASSYSSVDYNEQFF.

V usage is TRBV6-5 and J usage is TRBJ1-1; 7 bases match TRBD1. This CDR3 is 16 amino acids long. Germline V gives CDR1 MNHEY, CDR2 SVGAGI. With V trimmed by 4 bases and J by 1 base, 9 bases remained unmatched. DNA for the CDR3: TGTGCCAGCAGTTCTCGACAGGGCCCCAGGAACACTGAAGCTTTCTTT. This sequence encodes CASSSRQGPRNTEAFF.

This clone appeared once. This chain links TRBV5-4 with TRBJ2-3, with unresolved D. Germline CDR1 reads SGHNT; CDR2 reads YYREEE (reference sequence). The CDR3 runs to 13 residues. V was trimmed by 1 base and J by 8 bases, leaving 11 bases between them. CDR3 amino acids: CASSLYRTGTQYF. For the CDR3, the DNA is TGTGCCAGCAGCTTGTATCGCACCGGTACGCAGTATTTT.

The V call is TRBV5-1, the J call TRBJ1-2, with 7 bases fitting TRBD1. Germline V lookup: CDR1 SGHRS, CDR2 YFSETQ. CDR3 length: 13 residues. J lost 9 bases, V lost 7 bases, and 12 bases had no gene match. The CDR3 reads CASGSPGGISYTF. CDR3 coding DNA: TGCGCCAGCGGGTCCCCAGGGGGTATTAGCTACACCTTC.

Only one count was recorded for this clone. The chain employs TRBV15 and TRBJ1-4; TRBD1 matches at 8 bases. V lost 3 bases, J lost 6 bases, and 9 bases stayed unmatched. The CDR3 is 16 residues long. CDR1 is LNHNV, CDR2 YYDKDF, per germline (reference sequence). CDR3 protein: CATSRGSRGRDEKLFF. CDR3 sequence (DNA): TGTGCCACCAGCAGGGGAAGCAGGGGGCGGGATGAAAAACTGTTTTTT. Full variable domain (rest looked up from reference TRBV15 and TRBJ1-4): DAMVIQNPRYQVTQFGKPVTLSCSQTLNHNVMYWYQQKSSQAPKLLFHYYDKDFNNEADTPDNFQSRRPNTSFCFLDIRSPGLGDTAMYLCATSRGSRGRDEKLFFGSGTQLSVL.

This clone was seen once. The chain links TRBV28 to TRBJ2-7; 10 positions match TRBD2. The CDR3 contains 20 residues. With V trimmed by 1 base and J by 4 bases, 19 bases remained unmatched. Germline V gene lookup returns CDR1 MDHEN and CDR2 SYDVKM. The CDR3 coding sequence is TGTGCCAGCAGTTTATATCCCGGATCTAGCGGGAGTGATCGGTCGTACGAGCAGTACTTC. Translated, it gives CASSLYPGSSGSDRSYEQYF.

The rearrangement uses TRBV18 and TRBJ1-1, with 7 bases that match TRBD1. Trimming took 5 bases from V and 3 from J; bases not matched to a gene: 9. Germline loops: CDR1 KGHSH, CDR2 LQKENI. The CDR3 length is 15 residues. In DNA form, the CDR3 reads TGTGCCAGCTCAGCTCTGACAGGGAGCGACACTGAAGCTTTCTTT. Protein product: CASSALTGSDTEAFF.

This chain links TRBV24-1 with TRBJ2-7; D unclear. The V gene lost 4 bases and the J gene lost 6 bases, with 12 bases spanning the gap. CDR1 KGHDR and CDR2 SFDVKD come from the germline V gene. The CDR3 runs 13 residues. The CDR3 DNA reads as TGTGCCACCAGTGACCCCCTGCGCCCCGAGCAGTACTTC. Its translation is CATSDPLRPEQYF.

This chain connects TRBV19 to TRBJ2-2, with TRBD2 matching over 9 bases. Unmatched junction bases numbered 9, after V lost 7 bases and J lost 3 bases. The CDR3 is 16 amino acids. Germline CDR1 and CDR2: LNHDA and SQIVND (reference sequence). CDR3 loop: CASTLASGTYTGELFF. The CDR3 nucleotides are TGTGCCAGTACCCTGGCTAGCGGGACATACACCGGGGAGCTGTTTTTT. Variable domain in full (rest from reference TRBV19 and TRBJ2-2): DGGITQSPKYLFRKEGQNVTLSCEQNLNHDAMYWYRQDPGQGLRLIYYSQIVNDFQKGDIAEGYSVSREKKESFPLTVTSAQKNPTAFYLCASTLASGTYTGELFFGEGSRLTVL.

Here the CDR3 DNA reads TGTGCCAGCAGTTTTGCCCAGGGCCCAGGGAAACTGTTTTTT. This codes for CASSFAQGPGKLFF. V and J are TRBV27 and TRBJ1-4; perhaps TRBD1 as D (5 bases). The V gene lost 3 bases and the J gene lost 11 bases, with 16 bases spanning the gap. Germline V lookup: CDR1 MNHEY, CDR2 SMNVEV (reference sequence). CDR3 length equals 14 residues.

Regarding this clone: The same CDR3 can be traced to other DNA sequences in this sample. The V and J genes are TRBV3-1 (or the pseudogene TRBV3-2) and TRBJ2-7, with TRBD1 identical over 9 bases. In germline, CDR1 is LGHDT, CDR2 YNNKEL (reference sequence). The CDR3 has 15 residues. After removal of 2 bases from V and 2 bases from J, the junction contained 4 bases not matched to a gene. In DNA, the CDR3 is TGTGCCAGCAGCCAAACTGGGACAGGGCCCTACGAGCAGTACTTC. It encodes CASSQTGTGPYEQYF.

The chain has TRBV7-8 and TRBJ1-1, with D possibly being TRBD1 (6 bases). This CDR3 has 15 amino acids. V was shortened by 5 bases and J by 0 bases, with 13 bases between the two germline ends. Germline V gene lookup returns CDR1 SGHVS and CDR2 FQNEAQ. CDR3 bases: TGTGCCAGCAGCCCACAGGGTCGACTGAACACTGAAGCTTTCTTT. It specifies CASSPQGRLNTEAFF.

As concerns this clone: Other DNA sequences in the same sample also yield this CDR3. This chain links TRBV30 with TRBJ1-3; D gene uncertain. CDR1 and CDR2 from the germline V gene are GTSNPN and SVGIG (reference sequence). The CDR3 runs to 11 residues. V was trimmed by 5 bases and J by 4 bases, leaving 6 bases between them. CDR3 in DNA: TGTGCCTGGTCCCAGGGAAACACCATATATTTT. Its protein is CAWSQGNTIYF.